The 29 T cell receptor beta chains reported below all come from one sample, sequenced in a study of blood T cell repertoires in COVID-19. Clones were sequenced by immunoSEQ multiplex PCR, and TCRdb holds only the in-frame ones, with some missing. Among tens of thousands of clones listed, 87% were seen once. The sample taken for sequencing was peripheral blood. The receptors stem from a man aged 45-65 years with active COVID-19.

This clone was observed a handful of times. The CDR3 reads CASSLTVGGEQYF. In DNA, the CDR3 is TGTGCCAGCAGCTTGACTGTCGGGGGCGAGCAGTACTTC. The rearrangement uses TRBV5-4 and TRBJ2-7; possibly TRBD2 for D (6 bases). This CDR3 spans 13 amino acids. The V gene's germline CDR1 is SGHNT and CDR2 YYREEE (reference sequence). The V and J ends lost 1 base and 6 bases respectively, with 11 bases between them.

This chain connects TRBV28 to TRBJ1-2; no reliable D call. Trimming removed 6 bases at V and 0 bases at J, with 20 bases between. Germline CDR1 and CDR2: MDHEN and SYDVKM. CDR3 length: 17 residues. CDR3 residues: CASSLAYQAPSNYGYTF. The CDR3 region has the DNA TGTGCCAGCAGCCTAGCCTATCAGGCGCCTTCTAACTATGGCTACACCTTC.

The rearrangement links TRBV25-1 to TRBJ2-3; 10 nucleotides line up with TRBD2. Germline V lookup: CDR1 MGHDK, CDR2 SYGVNS. CDR3 length: 14 residues. The V and J ends lost 7 bases and 7 bases, in that order; junction bases with no gene match: 8. Written as DNA, the CDR3 is TGTGCCAGCACCCCATCGGGACTAGCGAATACGCAGTATTTT. Its translation: CASTPSGLANTQYF.

The chain carries TRBV6-1 and TRBJ1-5, with 8 bases lining up with TRBD1. This CDR3 comprises 20 residues. J gave up 2 bases and V 3 bases, and 18 bases lay outside the gene matches. CDR1 is MNHNS, CDR2 SASEGT, per germline. DNA for the CDR3: TGTGCCAGCAGTGAGCCCGGCAGGGGGCCTACTTTATATGGCAATCAGCCCCAGCATTTT. This gives the protein CASSEPGRGPTLYGNQPQHF.

The chain combines TRBV12-3 or TRBV12-4 with TRBJ1-1; D unclear. Trimming removed 7 bases at V and 1 base at J, with 10 bases between. This CDR3 is 13 amino acids long. DNA of the CDR3: TGTGCCAGCACCCAGGACTGGAACACTGAAGCTTTCTTT. Residues: CASTQDWNTEAFF.

This clone was picked up one time. The V and J genes are TRBV24-1 and TRBJ2-7; 7 bases map to TRBD1. There are 14 residues in the CDR3. Trimming at V came to 2 bases and at J to 4 bases, leaving 4 bases not matched to a gene. Germline V gene sequence: CDR1 KGHDR, CDR2 SFDVKD. The CDR3 is CATSDSLTGYEQYF. The CDR3 DNA is TGTGCCACCAGTGATTCCCTGACAGGGTACGAGCAGTACTTC.

The J gene is TRBJ2-3, the V gene TRBV5-5; 7 bases are shared with TRBD2. The CDR3 runs 13 residues. Germline CDR1 reads SGHKS; CDR2 reads YYEKEE (reference sequence). V dropped 6 bases and J dropped 8; count of bases not matched to a gene: 9. The CDR3 region has the DNA TGTGCCAGCAACTTTGGGGAGGGAGGTACGCAGTATTTT. This codes for CASNFGEGGTQYF. The complete variable domain, with remaining parts taken from reference TRBV5-5 and TRBJ2-3, reads DAGVTQSPTHLIKTRGQQVTLRCSPISGHKSVSWYQQVLGQGPQFIFQYYEKEERGRGNFPDRFSARQFPNYSSELNVNALLLGDSALYLCASNFGEGGTQYFGPGTRLTVL.

This chain connects TRBV2 to TRBJ1-2, with D perhaps TRBD1 (6 bases). The germline V and J ends were trimmed by 7 bases and 5 bases, with 20 bases remaining between them. The CDR3 loop spans 15 amino acids. The germline gives CDR1 SNHLY, CDR2 FYNNEI. The CDR3 DNA reads as TGTGCCAGCACTAAAGGGACAACCGGGGAGTATGGCTACACCTTC. This sequence encodes CASTKGTTGEYGYTF.

The chain has TRBV27 and TRBJ2-7, with D maybe TRBD1 (5 bases). The CDR3 is 16 amino acids. Germline-derived CDR1 and CDR2 are MNHEY and SMNVEV (reference sequence). The V gene lost 8 bases and the J gene lost 2 bases, with 22 bases spanning the gap. The CDR3 sequence is CASATLQDTTAYEQYF. The DNA of the CDR3 is TGTGCCAGCGCCACCTTACAGGACACTACCGCCTACGAGCAGTACTTC.

J is TRBJ1-2 and V is TRBV6-5, with 7 bases identical to TRBD1. The CDR3 loop spans 14 amino acids. Trimming cost V 7 bases and J 1 base; bases outside gene matches: 6. Germline V lookup: CDR1 MNHEY, CDR2 SVGAGI. The CDR3 is CASIRDRVNYGYTF. DNA for the CDR3: TGTGCCAGCATCCGGGACAGAGTTAACTATGGCTACACCTTC.

The rearrangement joins TRBV6-5 to TRBJ2-7; 8 bases line up with TRBD1. CDR1 and CDR2 (germline): MNHEY, SVGAGI. Trimming cost V 4 bases and J 7 bases; bases outside gene matches: 12. The CDR3 is made up of 15 amino acids. The CDR3 DNA reads as TGTGCCAGCAGTTCGGGACAGGCCGTGCTTGGGGAGCAGTACTTC. Encoded protein: CASSSGQAVLGEQYF.

This rearrangement joins TRBV29-1 to TRBJ1-2, with 7 bases lining up with TRBD1. The germline CDR1 and CDR2 sequences are SQVTM and ANQGSEA. This CDR3 region has 18 residues. Trimming cost V 0 bases and J 14 bases; bases outside gene matches: 27. CDR3 loop: CSVEEMSELQGGGLFSTF. In DNA, the CDR3 is TGCAGCGTTGAAGAGATGAGCGAACTCCAGGGGGGAGGCCTATTTTCTACCTTC.

V usage is TRBV18 and J usage is TRBJ2-1, with 11 bases identical to TRBD2. V trimming: 5 bases; J trimming: 4 bases; junction bases outside the gene matches: 4. Germline V CDR1 and CDR2: KGHSH, LQKENI. The CDR3 is 15 amino acids. The CDR3 protein is CASSELAGGYNEQFF. The CDR3 coding sequence is TGTGCCAGCTCAGAGCTAGCGGGGGGTTACAATGAGCAGTTCTTC.

The CDR3: CASSLAPNPSGYTF. In DNA form, the CDR3 reads TGTGCCAGCAGCTTAGCGCCAAATCCCAGTGGCTACACCTTC. The V gene is TRBV7-9, the J gene TRBJ1-2; no definite D call. The V and J ends lost 0 bases and 7 bases respectively, with 12 bases between them. The CDR3 length is 14 residues. Looked up from germline, CDR1 is SEHNR and CDR2 is FQNEAQ (reference sequence).

This sequence joins TRBV7-9 and TRBJ1-1; D ambiguous. The V gene's germline CDR1 is SEHNR and CDR2 FQNEAQ (reference sequence). V was shortened by 0 bases and J by 6 bases, with 8 bases between the two germline ends. The CDR3 has 13 residues. The CDR3, as DNA: TGTGCCAGCAGCTTAGCGGGCAGTTCTGAAGCTTTCTTT. Protein sequence: CASSLAGSSEAFF.

This chain joins TRBV27 and TRBJ2-7, with a possible D match to TRBD2 (6 bases). V lost 5 bases and J lost 5, with 13 bases in between. The CDR3 contains 13 residues. Germline V gives CDR1 MNHEY, CDR2 SMNVEV (reference sequence). The CDR3 DNA is TGTGCCAGCAGTACCGGGAGTCACCACGAGCAGTACTTC. Translation gives CASSTGSHHEQYF.

This chain joins TRBV11-2 and TRBJ2-5; TRBD1 agrees at 8 bases. CDR1 and CDR2 from the germline V gene are SGHAT and FQNNGV. The CDR3 has 16 residues. V dropped 1 base and J dropped 6; count of bases not matched to a gene: 10. CDR3 DNA: TGTGCCAGCAGCTTAGTTTCAGGGGGCGCGGGAAAGACCCAGTACTTC. The encoded protein is CASSLVSGGAGKTQYF.

The V gene is TRBV7-2, the J gene TRBJ1-6, with a weak D call TRBD1 (5 bases). The V and J ends lost 6 bases and 7 bases respectively, with 13 bases between them. Per the germline V gene, CDR1 is SGHTA and CDR2 is FQGNSA. CDR3 length: 14 amino acids. In nucleotides, the CDR3 is TGTGCCAGCAGTCAGGGCGGGGTAAATTCACCCCTCCACTTT. This codes for CASSQGGVNSPLHF.

As DNA, the CDR3 is TGTGCCAGCAGTTTATTGGGGGAGGACTATGGCTACACCTTC. Translating gives CASSLLGEDYGYTF. This chain connects TRBV27 to TRBJ1-2; TRBD1 might be the D (5 bases). Trimming left V 1 base short and J 3 bases short, with 9 bases between. The CDR3 runs to 14 residues. From germline, CDR1 is MNHEY and CDR2 SMNVEV (reference sequence).

V and J are TRBV18 and TRBJ2-3, with 8 bases that match TRBD2. Unmatched junction bases numbered 4, after V lost 4 bases and J lost 4 bases. This CDR3 region has 14 residues. Germline CDR1 KGHSH, CDR2 LQKENI. CDR3 region: CASSRAGGPDTQYF. The CDR3 coding sequence is TGTGCCAGCTCACGGGCGGGGGGCCCAGATACGCAGTATTTT. The full variable domain, in which reference TRBV18 and TRBJ2-3 provide the parts outside the CDR3, is NAGVMQNPRHLVRRRGQEARLRCSPMKGHSHVYWYRQLPEEGLKFMVYLQKENIIDESGMPKERFSAEFPKEGPSILRIQQVVRGDSAAYFCASSRAGGPDTQYFGPGTRLTVL.

This clone was observed a single time. The gene calls are TRBV5-6 and TRBJ2-2, with 8 bases identical to TRBD2. CDR1 and CDR2 (germline): SGHDT, YYEEEE. CDR3 length: 14 residues. The V gene end was trimmed by 4 bases and the J gene end by 7 bases; junction bases not matched to a gene: 6. The CDR3 region has the DNA TGTGCCAGCAGCCCCTCGGGAGGGAACGGGGAGCTGTTTTTT. Amino acid sequence: CASSPSGGNGELFF. The variable domain in full, completed from reference TRBV5-6 and TRBJ2-2, reads DAGVTQSPTHLIKTRGQQVTLRCSPKSGHDTVSWYQQALGQGPQFIFQYYEEEERQRGNFPDRFSGHQFPNYSSELNVNALLLGDSALYLCASSPSGGNGELFFGEGSRLTVL.

The rearrangement links TRBV28 to TRBJ2-3; 12 nucleotides match TRBD2. This CDR3 has 16 amino acids. The V gene end was trimmed by 5 bases and the J gene end by 9 bases; junction bases not matched to a gene: 12. Germline values: CDR1 MDHEN, CDR2 SYDVKM. CDR3 in amino acids: CASSRTSGRMGITQYF. The CDR3 bases are TGTGCCAGCAGTCGAACTAGCGGGAGGATGGGCATAACGCAGTATTTT.

The chain links TRBV4-2 to TRBJ1-2; D possibly corresponds to TRBD1 (5 bases). The CDR3 runs to 15 residues. V gave up 0 bases and J gave up 8 bases, with 16 bases separating them. Germline CDR1 reads LGHNA; CDR2 reads YNFKEQ. Here the CDR3 reads CASSQDVGFSGGYTF. CDR3 DNA sequence: TGTGCCAGCAGCCAAGACGTAGGGTTCTCAGGGGGCTACACCTTC.

The rearrangement joins TRBV7-9 to TRBJ2-7, with D maybe TRBD1 (6 bases). This CDR3 is built from 14 residues. The ends were cut back, 5 bases at V and 9 bases at J, with 20 bases in the middle. The V gene's germline CDR1 is SEHNR and CDR2 FQNEAQ (reference sequence). CDR3 DNA: TGTGCCAGCAGCATCGACAGGATTCCTGAAGGGCAGTACTTC. Translation: CASSIDRIPEGQYF.

This clone showed up just once. The genes are TRBV30 and TRBJ1-5, with D hard to call. Germline V gene lookup returns CDR1 GTSNPN and CDR2 SVGIG (reference sequence). V lost 1 base and J lost 3, with 7 bases in between. The CDR3 totals 13 residues. The CDR3 region is CAWSAGVNQPQHF. CDR3 DNA: TGTGCCTGGAGTGCCGGGGTCAATCAGCCCCAGCATTTT.

The chain joins TRBV7-3 to TRBJ1-1; D is possibly TRBD1 (6 bases). The CDR3 has 15 residues. V shed 0 bases and J shed 1 base, with 9 bases lying between them. The V gene's germline CDR1 is SGHTA and CDR2 FQGTGA. The CDR3 DNA is TGTGCCAGCAGCTTAACGGGGGGGCCGAACACTGAAGCTTTCTTT. This gives the protein CASSLTGGPNTEAFF.

The chain combines TRBV10-1 with TRBJ2-3; 7 nucleotides agree with TRBD2. CDR3 length: 18 amino acids. Germline V gives CDR1 WNHNN, CDR2 SYGVQD (reference sequence). V shed 2 bases and J 5 bases; nucleotides not matched to a gene: 16. In nucleotides, the CDR3 is TGCGCCAGCAGTGAGGCGGGCGGCAGGCGGGAGCAGGGAGATACGCAGTATTTT. This translates into CASSEAGGRREQGDTQYF.

J is TRBJ1-4 and V is TRBV5-6; TRBD1 matches 7 bases. This CDR3 is built from 14 residues. Losses at the gene ends were 1 base for V and 3 bases for J; bases not matched to a gene: 0. Germline V lookup: CDR1 SGHDT, CDR2 YYEEEE. CDR3 loop: CASSLQGANEKLFF. The CDR3 DNA reads as TGTGCCAGCAGCTTGCAGGGGGCTAATGAAAAACTGTTTTTT. The variable domain in full, with the rest retrieved from reference TRBV5-6 and TRBJ1-4, is DAGVTQSPTHLIKTRGQQVTLRCSPKSGHDTVSWYQQALGQGPQFIFQYYEEEERQRGNFPDRFSGHQFPNYSSELNVNALLLGDSALYLCASSLQGANEKLFFGSGTQLSVL.

V and J are TRBV19 and TRBJ2-1; 8 nucleotides agree with TRBD1. The CDR3 contains 15 residues. In germline, CDR1 is LNHDA, CDR2 SQIVND (reference sequence). J was trimmed by 3 bases and V by 4 bases; bases with no gene match: 5. CDR3 loop: CASSTGQGGYNEQFF. The CDR3 bases are TGTGCCAGTAGTACTGGACAGGGAGGCTACAATGAGCAGTTCTTC. The variable domain in full, completed from reference TRBV19 and TRBJ2-1, reads DGGITQSPKYLFRKEGQNVTLSCEQNLNHDAMYWYRQDPGQGLRLIYYSQIVNDFQKGDIAEGYSVSREKKESFPLTVTSAQKNPTAFYLCASSTGQGGYNEQFFGPGTRLTVL.